This T cell receptor beta chain was profiled in a study of blood T cell repertoires in COVID-19. This CDR3 region has 17 residues. The germline CDR1 and CDR2 sequences are SGHTA and FQGNSA. With 3 bases removed from V and 4 bases from J, the gap between germline ends came to 19 bases. The table came from immunoSEQ multiplex PCR; TCRdb's copy has only in-frame clones and leaves some out. The repertoire includes around 200,000 clones, 80% to 90% of them detected once, and about 4% sits in the top ten. The receptor was derived from a woman aged 30 to 39 who had been exposed to COVID-19. Sequences were obtained from PBMCs or T cells enriched from blood (not recorded which). The gene calls are TRBV7-2 and TRBJ1-5; a weak D match, TRBD1 (5 bases). In DNA, the CDR3 is TGTGCCAGCAGCTTCGGGGGGGGGTTTAGTTTTAATCAGCCCCAGCATTTT. As protein: CASSFGGGFSFNQPQHF.